This T cell receptor beta chain came from a study of chemoradiotherapy in HPV16-positive cancers. Study-level information: Functional T-cell assays on a couple of HPV16-positive patients' cells defined candidate HPV-specific clones and common TCR motifs.

TCRdb's table, derived via immunoSEQ multiplex PCR, lists solely in-frame clones and lacks some. This table has under 7,500 clones, approximately 80% appearing once. Regarding the study as a whole: Only two HPV16-positive patients supplied the functional HPV-specificity definition. Non-HPV-specific T cells did not expand in tumors during treatment, whereas candidate HPV-specific clones and E7-related motifs did.

This clone was detected only a few times. No antigen is known for it. This CDR3 region has 15 residues. Looked up from germline, CDR1 is SEHNR and CDR2 is FQNEAQ (reference sequence). Trimming took off 0 bases at V and 8 bases at J, with 11 bases between the two ends. The chain links TRBV7-9 to TRBJ1-6, with D maybe TRBD1 (6 bases). The sequenced sample was tumor tissue, obtained from a patient who underwent chemoradiotherapy. This receptor was obtained from a human donor with HPV-associated anogenital cancer. The CDR3 protein is CASSLARGAYSPLHF. The CDR3 region has the DNA TGTGCCAGCAGCTTAGCCAGGGGCGCCTATTCACCCCTCCACTTT.